This T cell receptor (beta chain) was retrieved from a study of cytomegalovirus exposure and HLA in healthy donors. Overall study findings and caveats: V- and J-gene trimming of TCR beta was linked (in a later analysis) to a missense DCLRE1C variant.

Only one count was recorded for this clone. No antigen is known for it. Germline-derived CDR1 and CDR2 are SGHAT and FQNNGV. Between the trimmed V and J ends, which lost 5 bases and 2 bases, there was a span of 13 bases. There are 14 residues in the CDR3. The PCR ran on 60 Vbeta and 13 Jbeta primers. Assay: immunoSEQ multiplex PCR; the TCRdb copy retains only in-frame clones and omits some. The sample holds about 300,000 clones, about nine tenths seen once. What was sequenced was PBMCs. The rearrangement uses TRBV11-2 and TRBJ2-7; maybe TRBD2 (6 bases). The receptor comes from a middle-aged man in good health and CMV-seropositive. The CDR3 DNA is TGTGCCAGCAGCCCACGGGGGTCGGCCTACGAGCAGTACTTC. This sequence encodes CASSPRGSAYEQYF.